This T cell receptor beta chain appears in the sequencing data of a study of regulatory T cells in long-lasting Graves disease. J lost 3 bases, V lost 4 bases, and 5 bases had no gene match. Germline V gene lookup returns CDR1 SGHNT and CDR2 YENEEA. The CDR3 runs to 14 residues. Time point meaning: persistent/refractory GD, antithyroid drugs over 5 years with positive TRAb. The TCR library was made from RNA that had been extracted from PBMCs in TRIzol. HTBI primers from iRepertoire and Arm-PCR of CDR3 regions yielded the TCR beta libraries. The authors' processing: Sequenced samples collectively carried roughly 63 TRBV and around 15 TRBJ segments. A single record per CDR3 protein comes from TCRdb applying MiXCR to the multiplex PCR reads. TCRdb, rather than the study authors, made the V and J calls. The data hold about 340,000 distinct CDR3 sequences, with around a fifth observed a single time. This clonotype has a handful of counts.

Sequenced material: peripheral blood mononuclear cells (PBMCs), taken when the disease was refractory, from a patient treated with antithyroid drugs. The sequence was obtained from a female donor with Graves disease. This rearrangement joins TRBV11-3 to TRBJ1-2; 7 bases match TRBD1. The CDR3 sequence: CASSYRDSYYGYTF. The CDR3 coding sequence is TGTGCCAGCAGCTACCGGGACAGCTACTATGGCTACACCTTC. The complete variable domain, with remaining parts taken from reference TRBV11-3 and TRBJ1-2, reads EAGVVQSPRYKIIEKKQPVAFWCNPISGHNTLYWYLQNLGQGPELLIRYENEEAVDDSQLPKDRFSAERLKGVDSTLKIQPAELGDSAVYLCASSYRDSYYGYTFGSGTRLTVV.